The clone carrying this T cell receptor beta chain is classed as medium-sized. This sample is drawn from a study of neoadjuvant anti-PD-1 for oral cavity cancer. Time point given: after neoadjuvant nivolumab, at surgical resection. Using immunoSEQ multiplex PCR, the repertoire was profiled, and TCRdb retains in-frame clones only, with some absent. This table holds some 33,000 clones, around four fifths found once. The germline V gene encodes CDR1 WNHNN and CDR2 SYGVQD (reference sequence). This CDR3 comprises 15 residues. Germline trimming cut 2 bases from V and 2 bases from J; bases unmatched to any gene: 3.

This clonotype was sampled from a person aged 35-79 years with oral cavity squamous cell carcinoma. Source: PBMCs, taken after nivolumab (anti-PD-1) treatment. The genes are TRBV10-1 and TRBJ2-3; TRBD2 agrees at 8 bases. The CDR3 coding sequence is TGCGCCAGCAGTGAGGGTAGCGGGGACACAGATACGCAGTATTTT. It yields the protein CASSEGSGDTDTQYF.